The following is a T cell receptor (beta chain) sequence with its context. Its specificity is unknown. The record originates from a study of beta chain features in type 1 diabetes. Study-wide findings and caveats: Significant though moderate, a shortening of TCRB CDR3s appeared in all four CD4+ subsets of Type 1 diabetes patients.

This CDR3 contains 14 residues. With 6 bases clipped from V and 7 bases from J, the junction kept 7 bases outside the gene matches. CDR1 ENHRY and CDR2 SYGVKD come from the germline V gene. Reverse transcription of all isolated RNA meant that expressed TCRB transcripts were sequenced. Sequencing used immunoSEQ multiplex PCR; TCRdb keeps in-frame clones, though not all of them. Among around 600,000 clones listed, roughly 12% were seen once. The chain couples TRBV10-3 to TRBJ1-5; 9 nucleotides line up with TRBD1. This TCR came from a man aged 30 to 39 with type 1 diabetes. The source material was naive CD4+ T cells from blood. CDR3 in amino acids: CAISRQGGDQPQHF. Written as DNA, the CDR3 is TGTGCCATCAGCAGACAGGGGGGTGACCAGCCCCAGCATTTT.